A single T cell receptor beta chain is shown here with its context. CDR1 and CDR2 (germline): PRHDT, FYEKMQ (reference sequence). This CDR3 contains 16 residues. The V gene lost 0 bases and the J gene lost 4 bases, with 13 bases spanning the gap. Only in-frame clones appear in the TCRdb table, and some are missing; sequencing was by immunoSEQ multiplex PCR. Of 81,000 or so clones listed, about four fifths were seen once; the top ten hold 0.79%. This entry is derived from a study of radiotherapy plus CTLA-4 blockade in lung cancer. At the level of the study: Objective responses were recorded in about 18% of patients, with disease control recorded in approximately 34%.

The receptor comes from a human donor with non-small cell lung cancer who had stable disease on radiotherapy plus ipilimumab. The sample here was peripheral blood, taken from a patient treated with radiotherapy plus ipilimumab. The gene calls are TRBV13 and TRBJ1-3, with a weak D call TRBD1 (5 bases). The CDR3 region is CASSLGWTQAGNTIYF. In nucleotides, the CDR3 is TGTGCCAGCAGCTTAGGATGGACACAAGCCGGAAACACCATATATTTT.